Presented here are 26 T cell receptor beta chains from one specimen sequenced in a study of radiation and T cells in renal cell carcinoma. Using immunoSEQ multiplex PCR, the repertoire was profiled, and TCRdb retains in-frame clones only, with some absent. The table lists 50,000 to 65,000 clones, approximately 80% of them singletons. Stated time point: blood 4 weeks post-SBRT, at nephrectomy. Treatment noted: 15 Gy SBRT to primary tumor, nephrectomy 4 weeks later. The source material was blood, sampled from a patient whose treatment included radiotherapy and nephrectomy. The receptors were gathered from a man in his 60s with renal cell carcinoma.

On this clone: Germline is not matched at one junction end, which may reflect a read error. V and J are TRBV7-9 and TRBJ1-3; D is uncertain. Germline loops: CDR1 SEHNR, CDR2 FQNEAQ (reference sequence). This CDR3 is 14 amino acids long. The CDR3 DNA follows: TGTGCCAGCAGTTATGGATGGGCTGGGAACACCATATATTTT. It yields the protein CASSYGWAGNTIYF.

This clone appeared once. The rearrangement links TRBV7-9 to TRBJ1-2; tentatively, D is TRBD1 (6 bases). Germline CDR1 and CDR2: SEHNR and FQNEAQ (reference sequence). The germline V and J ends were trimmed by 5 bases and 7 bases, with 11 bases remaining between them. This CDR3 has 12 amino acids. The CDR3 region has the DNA TGTGCCAGCAGCGACCCCAGGGGTGGCTACACCTTC. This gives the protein CASSDPRGGYTF. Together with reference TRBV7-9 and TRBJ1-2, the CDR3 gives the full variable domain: DTGVSQNPRHKITKRGQNVTFRCDPISEHNRLYWYRQTLGQGPEFLTYFQNEAQLEKSRLLSDRFSAERPKGSFSTLEIQRTEQGDSAMYLCASSDPRGGYTFGSGTRLTVV.

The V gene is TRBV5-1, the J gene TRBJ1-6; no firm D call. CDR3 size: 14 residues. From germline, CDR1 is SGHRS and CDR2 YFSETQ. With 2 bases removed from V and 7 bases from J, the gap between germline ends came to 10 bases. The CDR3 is CASSFRGGNSPLHF. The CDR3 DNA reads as TGCGCCAGCAGCTTTAGAGGAGGGAATTCACCCCTCCACTTT. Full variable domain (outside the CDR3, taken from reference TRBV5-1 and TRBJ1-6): KAGVTQTPRYLIKTRGQQVTLSCSPISGHRSVSWYQQTPGQGLQFLFEYFSETQRNKGNFPGRFSGRQFSNSRSEMNVSTLELGDSALYLCASSFRGGNSPLHFGNGTRLTVT.

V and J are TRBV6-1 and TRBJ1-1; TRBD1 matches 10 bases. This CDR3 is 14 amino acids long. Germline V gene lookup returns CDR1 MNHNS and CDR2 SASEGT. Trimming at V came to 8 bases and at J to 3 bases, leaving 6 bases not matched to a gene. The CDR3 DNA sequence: TGTGCCAGCGGGGCCGGGACAGGGGACACTGAAGCTTTCTTT. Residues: CASGAGTGDTEAFF.

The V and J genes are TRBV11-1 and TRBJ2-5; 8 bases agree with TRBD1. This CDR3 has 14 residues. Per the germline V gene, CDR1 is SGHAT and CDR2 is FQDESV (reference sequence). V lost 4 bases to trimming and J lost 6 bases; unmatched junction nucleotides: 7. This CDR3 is CASSYSGGAKTQYF. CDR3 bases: TGTGCCAGCAGCTATTCAGGGGGCGCAAAGACCCAGTACTTC.

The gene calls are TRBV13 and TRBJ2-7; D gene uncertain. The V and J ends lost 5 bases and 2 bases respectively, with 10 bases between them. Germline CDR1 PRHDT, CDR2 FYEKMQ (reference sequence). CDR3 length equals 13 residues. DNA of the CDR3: TGTGCCAGCAGCGCACCCTTCACCTACGAGCAGTACTTC. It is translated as CASSAPFTYEQYF.

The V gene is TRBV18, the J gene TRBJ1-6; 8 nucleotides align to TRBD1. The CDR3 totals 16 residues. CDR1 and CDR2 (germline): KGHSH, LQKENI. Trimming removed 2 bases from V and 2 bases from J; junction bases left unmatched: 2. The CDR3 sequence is CASSPTGGPYNSPLHF. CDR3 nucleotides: TGTGCCAGCTCACCAACAGGGGGTCCCTATAATTCACCCCTCCACTTT.

DNA of the CDR3: TGTGCCAGTAGTATGCTGGACTGGTCTAATGAGCAGTTCTTC. Amino acids: CASSMLDWSNEQFF. The chain employs TRBV19 and TRBJ2-1, with D possibly being TRBD2 (5 bases). Trimming shortened V by 3 bases and J by 7 bases, and 13 bases separated the two germline ends. This CDR3 is 14 amino acids long. Germline V gives CDR1 LNHDA, CDR2 SQIVND (reference sequence).

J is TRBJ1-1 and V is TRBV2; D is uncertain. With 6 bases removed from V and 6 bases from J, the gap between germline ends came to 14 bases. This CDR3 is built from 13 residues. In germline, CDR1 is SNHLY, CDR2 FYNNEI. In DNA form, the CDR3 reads TGTGCCAGCAGAGGCGACTACCCGGCTGAAGCTTTCTTT. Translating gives CASRGDYPAEAFF.

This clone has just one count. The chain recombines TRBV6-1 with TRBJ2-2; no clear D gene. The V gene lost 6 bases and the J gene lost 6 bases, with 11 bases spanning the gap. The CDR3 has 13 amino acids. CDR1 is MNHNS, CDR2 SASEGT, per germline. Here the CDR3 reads CASSLSVPGELFF. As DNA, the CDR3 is TGTGCCAGCAGCCTTTCGGTCCCCGGGGAGCTGTTTTTT.

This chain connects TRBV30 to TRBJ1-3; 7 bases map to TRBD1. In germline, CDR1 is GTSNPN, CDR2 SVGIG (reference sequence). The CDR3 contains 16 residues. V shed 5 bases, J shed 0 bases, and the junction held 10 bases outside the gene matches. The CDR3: CAWLTGPRSSGNTIYF. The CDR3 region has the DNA TGTGCCTGGCTGACAGGGCCTCGAAGCTCTGGAAACACCATATATTTT.

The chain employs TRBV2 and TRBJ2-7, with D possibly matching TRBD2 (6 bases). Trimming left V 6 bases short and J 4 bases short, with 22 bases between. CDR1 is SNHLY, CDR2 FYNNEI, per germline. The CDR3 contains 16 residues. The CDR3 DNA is TGTGCCAGCAGCCATCCCTTTGGGGGGACCGCTTACGAGCAGTACTTC. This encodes CASSHPFGGTAYEQYF.

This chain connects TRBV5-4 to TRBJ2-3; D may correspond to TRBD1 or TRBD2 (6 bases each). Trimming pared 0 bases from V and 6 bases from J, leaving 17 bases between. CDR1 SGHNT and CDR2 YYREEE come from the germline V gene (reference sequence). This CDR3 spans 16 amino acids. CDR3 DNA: TGTGCCAGCAGCTTGGCATGGGGGGCCACCCCGGATACGCAGTATTTT. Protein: CASSLAWGATPDTQYF.

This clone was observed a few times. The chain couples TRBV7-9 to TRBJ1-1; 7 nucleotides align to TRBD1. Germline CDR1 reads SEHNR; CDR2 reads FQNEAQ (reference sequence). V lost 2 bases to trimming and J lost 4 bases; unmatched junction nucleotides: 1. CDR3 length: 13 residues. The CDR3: CASSLNRGTEAFF. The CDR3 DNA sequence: TGTGCCAGCAGCTTAAACAGGGGCACTGAAGCTTTCTTT.

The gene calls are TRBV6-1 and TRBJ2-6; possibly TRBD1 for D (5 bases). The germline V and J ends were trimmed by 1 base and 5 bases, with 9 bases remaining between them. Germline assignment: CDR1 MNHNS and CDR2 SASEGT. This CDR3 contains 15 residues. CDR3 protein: CASSEGKGWANVLTF. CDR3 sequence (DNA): TGTGCCAGCAGTGAAGGGAAGGGGTGGGCCAACGTCCTGACTTTC.

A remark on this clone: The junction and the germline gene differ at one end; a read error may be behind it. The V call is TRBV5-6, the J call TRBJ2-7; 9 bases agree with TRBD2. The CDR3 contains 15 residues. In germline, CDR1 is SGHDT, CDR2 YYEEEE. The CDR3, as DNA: TGTGCCAGCAGATTGGGGCTAGCGGGGTCCTACGAGCAGTACTTC. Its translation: CASRLGLAGSYEQYF.

This CDR3 reads CASTRGGVSYNEQFF. In nucleotides, the CDR3 is TGTGCCAGCACCCGCGGGGGGGTATCCTACAATGAGCAGTTCTTC. The chain carries TRBV2 and TRBJ2-1; 9 bases map to TRBD2. V shed 7 bases and J 1 base; nucleotides not matched to a gene: 5. The CDR3 has 15 residues. From germline, CDR1 is SNHLY and CDR2 FYNNEI.

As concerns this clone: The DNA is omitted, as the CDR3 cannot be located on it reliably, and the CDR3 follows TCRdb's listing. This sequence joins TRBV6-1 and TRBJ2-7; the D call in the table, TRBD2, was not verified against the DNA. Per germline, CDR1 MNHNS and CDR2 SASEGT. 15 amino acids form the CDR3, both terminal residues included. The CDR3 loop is CASAVAGGSVYERYV.

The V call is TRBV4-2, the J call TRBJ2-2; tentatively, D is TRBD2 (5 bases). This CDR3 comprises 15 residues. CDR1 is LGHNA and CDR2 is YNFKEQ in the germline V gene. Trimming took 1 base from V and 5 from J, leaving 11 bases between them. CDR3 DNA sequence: TGTGCCAGCAGCCAAGCGGGGAGTAAAACCGGGGAGCTGTTTTTT. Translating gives CASSQAGSKTGELFF.

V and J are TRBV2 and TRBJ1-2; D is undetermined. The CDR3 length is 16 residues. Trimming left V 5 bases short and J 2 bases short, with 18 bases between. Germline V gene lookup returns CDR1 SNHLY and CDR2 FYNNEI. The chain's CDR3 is CASSSREGIMNYGYTF. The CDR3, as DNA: TGTGCCAGCAGTAGTCGGGAGGGTATTATGAACTATGGCTACACCTTC.

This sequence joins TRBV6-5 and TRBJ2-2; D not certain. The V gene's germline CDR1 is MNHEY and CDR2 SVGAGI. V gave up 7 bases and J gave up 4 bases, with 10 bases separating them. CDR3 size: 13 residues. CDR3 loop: CASILKITGELFF. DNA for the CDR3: TGTGCCAGCATATTGAAAATCACCGGGGAGCTGTTTTTT.

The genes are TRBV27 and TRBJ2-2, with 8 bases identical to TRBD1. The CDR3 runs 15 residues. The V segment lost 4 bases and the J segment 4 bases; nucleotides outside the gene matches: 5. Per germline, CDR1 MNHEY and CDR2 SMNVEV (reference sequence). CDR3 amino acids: CASSSGGAGTGELFF. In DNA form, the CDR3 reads TGTGCCAGCAGTTCAGGGGGCGCGGGCACCGGGGAGCTGTTTTTT.

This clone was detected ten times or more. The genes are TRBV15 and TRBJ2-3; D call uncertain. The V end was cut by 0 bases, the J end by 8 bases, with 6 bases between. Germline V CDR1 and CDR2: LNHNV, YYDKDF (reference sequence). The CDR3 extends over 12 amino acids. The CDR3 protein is CATSRDRRTQYF. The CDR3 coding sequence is TGTGCCACCAGCAGAGATCGTCGTACGCAGTATTTT.

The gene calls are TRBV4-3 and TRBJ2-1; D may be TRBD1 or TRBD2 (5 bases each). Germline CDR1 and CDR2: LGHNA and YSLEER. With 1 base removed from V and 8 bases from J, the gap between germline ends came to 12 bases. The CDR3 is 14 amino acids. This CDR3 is CASSQVSGRDEQFF. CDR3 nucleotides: TGCGCCAGCAGCCAAGTGAGCGGCAGGGATGAGCAGTTCTTC.

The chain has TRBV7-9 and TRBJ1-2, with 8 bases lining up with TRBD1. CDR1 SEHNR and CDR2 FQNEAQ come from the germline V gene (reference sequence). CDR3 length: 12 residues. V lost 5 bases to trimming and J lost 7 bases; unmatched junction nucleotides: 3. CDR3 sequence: CASSQDRVGYTF. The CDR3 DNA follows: TGTGCCAGCAGCCAGGACAGGGTTGGCTACACCTTC. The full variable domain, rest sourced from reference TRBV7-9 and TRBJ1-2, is DTGVSQNPRHKITKRGQNVTFRCDPISEHNRLYWYRQTLGQGPEFLTYFQNEAQLEKSRLLSDRFSAERPKGSFSTLEIQRTEQGDSAMYLCASSQDRVGYTFGSGTRLTVV.

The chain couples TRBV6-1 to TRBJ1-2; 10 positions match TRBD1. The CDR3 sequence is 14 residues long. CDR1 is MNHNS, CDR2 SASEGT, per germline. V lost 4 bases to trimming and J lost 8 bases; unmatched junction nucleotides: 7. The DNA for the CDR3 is TGTGCCAGCAGTGGACAGGGGGCGGAGGACGGCTACACCTTC. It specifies CASSGQGAEDGYTF.